Below, 20 T cell receptor beta chains from the same sample are listed, as sequenced in a study of CD8 T cells in Susac syndrome. Random hexamers were used to reverse transcribe the RNA input (about 0.5 to 1 ug). TCRdb re-analysed the immunoSEQ multiplex PCR reads in MiXCR, keeping a single row per CDR3 protein. The sample consists of around 190,000 distinct CDR3 sequences, 85% to 95% of them appearing once. Sample: CD8+ T cells from PBMCs. All receptors come from a human donor with multiple sclerosis.

The rearrangement joins TRBV13 to TRBJ2-7; 7 bases align to TRBD2. The CDR3 sequence is 15 residues long. J gave up 3 bases and V 5 bases, and 10 bases lay outside the gene matches. Germline CDR1 PRHDT, CDR2 FYEKMQ (reference sequence). CDR3 DNA: TGTGCCAGCAGCCCACGACCGACTAGCCACTACGAGCAGTACTTC. This encodes CASSPRPTSHYEQYF.

The V and J genes are TRBV18 and TRBJ2-1; TRBD2 aligns across 10 bases. Germline V gene sequence: CDR1 KGHSH, CDR2 LQKENI. The CDR3 spans 19 residues. The V gene end was trimmed by 0 bases and the J gene end by 7 bases; junction bases not matched to a gene: 15. CDR3 region: CASSPPRVLAGPERNEQFF. The CDR3 DNA sequence: TGTGCCAGCTCACCACCGAGGGTACTAGCGGGACCGGAGAGGAATGAGCAGTTCTTC. Together with reference TRBV18 and TRBJ2-1, the CDR3 gives the full variable domain: NAGVMQNPRHLVRRRGQEARLRCSPMKGHSHVYWYRQLPEEGLKFMVYLQKENIIDESGMPKERFSAEFPKEGPSILRIQQVVRGDSAAYFCASSPPRVLAGPERNEQFFGPGTRLTVL.

The chain uses TRBV6-5 and TRBJ1-5; TRBD1 is a possible D gene (6 bases). With 6 bases removed from V and 3 bases from J, the gap between germline ends came to 12 bases. Per germline, CDR1 MNHEY and CDR2 SVGAGI. CDR3 length: 14 amino acids. The CDR3 is CASRQDRNNQPQHF. CDR3 nucleotides: TGTGCCAGCAGGCAAGACAGGAACAATCAGCCCCAGCATTTT.

This clonotype was recorded a few times. It is unclear where the CDR3 begins or ends on the DNA, so no DNA is shown, and the CDR3 is as TCRdb lists it. The V gene is TRBV27, the J gene TRBJ2-7. The CDR3 is 13 residues long, counting both termini. Germline-derived CDR1 and CDR2 are MNHEY and SMNVEV (reference sequence). CDR3 sequence: CASSSSDSYEQYF.

The chain uses TRBV6-5 and TRBJ2-3; 8 bases are shared with TRBD2. This CDR3 contains 14 residues. Germline lookup yields CDR1 MNHEY and CDR2 SVGAGI. The J segment lost 5 bases and the V segment lost 3 bases, leaving 4 bases of the junction unmatched. The CDR3 DNA reads TGTGCCAGCAGTTATGTTCTAGCGGGAGATACGCAGTATTTT. Translation gives CASSYVLAGDTQYF.

The V call is TRBV7-9, the J call TRBJ2-5; D unresolved. Between the trimmed V and J ends, which lost 5 bases and 5 bases, there was a span of 12 bases. Germline V gene data show CDR1 as SEHNR and CDR2 as FQNEAQ (reference sequence). The CDR3 covers 13 residues. The CDR3 region is CASSPNPTETQYF. In DNA form, the CDR3 reads TGTGCCAGCAGCCCAAACCCCACGGAGACCCAGTACTTC. Based on the CDR3 plus reference TRBV7-9 and TRBJ2-5, the full variable domain is DTGVSQNPRHKITKRGQNVTFRCDPISEHNRLYWYRQTLGQGPEFLTYFQNEAQLEKSRLLSDRFSAERPKGSFSTLEIQRTEQGDSAMYLCASSPNPTETQYFGPGTRLLVL.

V is TRBV9 and J is TRBJ1-2, with D maybe TRBD1 (6 bases). CDR3 length equals 14 residues. Trimming took 1 base from V and 2 from J, leaving 9 bases between them. The germline V gene has CDR1 SGDLS and CDR2 YYNGEE. The CDR3 DNA is TGTGCCAGCAGCGTACAGGGGCTAAACTATGGCTACACCTTC. It codes for CASSVQGLNYGYTF.

The V and J genes are TRBV5-1 and TRBJ1-6; no clear D. CDR3 length: 16 amino acids. Per the germline V gene, CDR1 is SGHRS and CDR2 is YFSETQ. V lost 4 bases and J 4 bases, leaving 15 bases between the germline ends. Here the CDR3 reads CASSPGRRSYNSPLHF. The CDR3 DNA reads TGCGCCAGCAGCCCCGGGCGGAGATCATATAATTCACCCCTCCACTTT.

This clonotype has only one observation. The chain is built from TRBV27 and TRBJ2-5, with 14 bases fitting TRBD2. Germline V CDR1 and CDR2: MNHEY, SMNVEV (reference sequence). CDR3 length equals 16 residues. Trimming cost V 7 bases and J 3 bases; bases outside gene matches: 7. CDR3 region: CASNTGTSGSEETQYF. The DNA of the CDR3 is TGTGCCAGCAATACCGGGACTAGCGGGAGTGAAGAGACCCAGTACTTC.

This sequence joins TRBV28 and TRBJ2-7; D assignment may be TRBD1 or TRBD2 (5 bases each). The V gene's germline CDR1 is MDHEN and CDR2 SYDVKM. Trimming left V 6 bases short and J 2 bases short, with 11 bases between. This CDR3 is built from 13 residues. Here the CDR3 DNA reads TGTGCCAGCAGGGGACCCACCACCTACGAGCAGTACTTC. Translating it yields CASRGPTTYEQYF.

The chain employs TRBV20-1 and TRBJ2-7; 9 positions agree with TRBD1. J was trimmed by 4 bases and V by 6 bases; bases with no gene match: 13. This CDR3 comprises 15 residues. CDR1 and CDR2 from the germline V gene are DFQATT and SNEGSKA (reference sequence). The CDR3 loop reads CSALGPGQGLYEQYF. CDR3 nucleotides: TGCAGTGCGCTTGGACCGGGACAGGGTTTATACGAGCAGTACTTC.

V is TRBV30 and J is TRBJ1-5; 9 nucleotides agree with TRBD1. The V gene's germline CDR1 is GTSNPN and CDR2 SVGIG (reference sequence). This CDR3 is 14 amino acids long. V was clipped by 2 bases and J by 9 bases; unmatched bases: 8. The CDR3 region is CAWSSGQGLGPQHF. DNA of the CDR3: TGTGCCTGGAGTTCGGGACAGGGCCTGGGGCCCCAGCATTTT.

The chain couples TRBV6-1 to TRBJ2-3; 12 bases align to TRBD2. V lost 5 bases and J lost 2; bases outside the gene matches: 8. The CDR3 has 17 amino acids. CDR1 MNHNS and CDR2 SASEGT come from the germline V gene. In nucleotides, the CDR3 is TGTGCCAGCAGTACCGGACTAGCGGGGTCCTCCACAGATACGCAGTATTTT. This sequence encodes CASSTGLAGSSTDTQYF.

V gene TRBV5-1 combines with J gene TRBJ1-5; D possibly corresponds to TRBD1 (6 bases). In germline, CDR1 is SGHRS, CDR2 YFSETQ. The CDR3 has 16 amino acids. V dropped 3 bases and J dropped 2 bases, with 15 bases sitting between them. The CDR3 DNA reads as TGCGCCAGCAGCTACGGAGGGGGGTGTTGCAATCAGCCCCAGCATTTT. It encodes CASSYGGGCCNQPQHF.

This clonotype was seen only once. V gene TRBV27 combines with J gene TRBJ2-3; D is uncertain. Trimming left V 3 bases short and J 2 bases short, with 6 bases between. The CDR3 totals 13 residues. Per germline, CDR1 MNHEY and CDR2 SMNVEV (reference sequence). The CDR3 DNA reads TGTGCCAGCAGTTTCCCCACCACAGATACGCAGTATTTT. Its protein product is CASSFPTTDTQYF.

This clonotype was found once. The chain joins TRBV20-1 to TRBJ1-2; D not certain. This CDR3 contains 8 residues. The germline V gene has CDR1 DFQATT and CDR2 SNEGSKA (reference sequence). CDR3 sequence: CSPGGYTF. CDR3 sequence (DNA): TGCAGCCCGGGTGGCTACACCTTC.

V and J are TRBV23-1 and TRBJ2-1, with a weak D call TRBD1 (5 bases). TRBV23-1 counts as an open reading frame of uncertain function. The CDR3 loop spans 11 amino acids. Trimming removed 4 bases from V and 15 bases from J, with 13 bases in between. CDR3: CASSRSGKPFF. CDR3 in DNA: TGCGCCAGCAGTCGTTCAGGGAAACCGTTCTTC.

In DNA, the CDR3 is TGCGCCAGCAGACCCCCAACAGGACTCCTACATGGCTACACCTTC. It encodes CASRPPTGLLHGYTF. The chain carries TRBV5-1 and TRBJ1-2, with D tentatively TRBD1 (5 bases). This CDR3 spans 15 amino acids. The germline V gene encodes CDR1 SGHRS and CDR2 YFSETQ. Trimming removed 5 bases from V and 6 bases from J, with 20 bases in between.

The chain employs TRBV11-1 and TRBJ2-6, with D maybe TRBD2 (6 bases). V was clipped by 5 bases and J by 5 bases, with 28 bases between them. Germline V gene sequence: CDR1 SGHAT, CDR2 FQDESV (reference sequence). This CDR3 has 20 residues. The CDR3 coding sequence is TGTGCCAGCAGCCCCTCGGGGAGTGGTAGCGGAACAGTGAGGGCCAACGTCCTGACTTTC. This encodes CASSPSGSGSGTVRANVLTF.

This chain links TRBV29-1 with TRBJ2-7; D is ambiguous. V lost 3 bases and J 1 base, leaving 16 bases between the germline ends. Germline loops: CDR1 SQVTM, CDR2 ANQGSEA. The CDR3 spans 15 residues. The CDR3 region is CSVEGGDWGSYEQYF. The CDR3 bases are TGCAGCGTTGAGGGTGGTGATTGGGGATCCTACGAGCAGTACTTC.